These T cell receptor beta chains were read from a single sample in a study of metastatic and nonmetastatic thyroid tumors. TCRdb ran MiXCR on the PCR reads. The sample has roughly 18,000 clones, 30% to 40% seen once; the top ten hold roughly 15%. Specimen: tumor tissue. Source of these receptors: a female donor with papillary thyroid cancer or a benign thyroid nodule (not recorded which). Some clones in this sample may be carry-over from other donors' samples. CDR3s include the opening cysteine and the closing phenylalanine or tryptophan. D genes are given only for firm matches. Size values are once, few and many counts, or a class for expanded clones, and some rows have none.

>TRBJ1-2|TRBV11-2|.|.
TGTGCCAGGAGCTTTGATCCGGGGGCATATGGTGGCTACAGCTTC
CARSFDPGAYGGYSF
>TRBJ2-7|TRBV6-2/TRBV6-3|few|.
TGTGCCAGCAGTTGGGAGGGGGGGCAGTACTTC
CASSWEGGQYF
>TRBJ1-1|TRBV6-5|medium-sized|.
TGTGCCAGCAGTTACGGATCCCCATGGGACACTGAAGCTTTCTTT
CASSYGSPWDTEAFF
>TRBJ1-6|TRBV13|medium-sized|.
TGTGCCAGCAGTCGAAGTTCCTATAATTCACCCCTCCACTTT
CASSRSSYNSPLHF
>TRBJ1-1|TRBV11-1|.|.
TGTGCCAGCATCCCTGATTGGGGGGGTGACACTGAAGCTTTCTTT
CASIPDWGGDTEAFF
>TRBJ2-1|TRBV5-1|.|TRBD1
TGCGCCAGCAGCTTGTCACCGGGACAGATGTATGAGCAGTTCTTC
CASSLSPGQMYEQFF
>TRBJ1-5|TRBV6-1|.|.
TGTGCCAGCAGAGCAGTCTCGGTGGGCCCCAATCAGCCCCAGCATTTT
CASRAVSVGPNQPQHF
>TRBJ1-2|TRBV28|medium-sized|.
TGTGCCAGCAGTCCCGGGGACCTCCACTATGGCTACACCTTC
CASSPGDLHYGYTF
>TRBJ1-3|TRBV27|.|.
TGTGCCAGCAGTTTATCGGGCCCCGGAAACACCATATATTTT
CASSLSGPGNTIYF
>TRBJ2-1|TRBV12-3/TRBV12-4|.|TRBD2
TGTGCCAGCAGTGAACTAGCGGGAAGTAATGAGCAGTTCTTC
CASSELAGSNEQFF
>TRBJ1-1|TRBV6-1|few|.
TGTGCCAGCAAGTCCAGGAACACTGAAGCTTTCTTT
CASKSRNTEAFF
>TRBJ2-2|TRBV27|few|.
TGTGCCAGCAGTTTAAAAGCGGATAACACCGGGGAGCTGTTTTTT
CASSLKADNTGELFF
>TRBJ2-1|TRBV9|.|TRBD2
TGTGCCAGCAGCGTAGCAGGTAGCGGGAGCCTCAATGAGCAGTTCTTC
CASSVAGSGSLNEQFF
>TRBJ2-7|TRBV11-2|.|.
TGTGCCAGCAGATCCGGGTCTCCCCCCTACGAGCAGTACTTC
CASRSGSPPYEQYF
>TRBJ1-1|TRBV5-1|.|.
TGCGCCAGCAGTCTTATCGGGGCGGACACTGAAGCTTTCTTT
CASSLIGADTEAFF
>TRBJ2-1|TRBV5-1|medium-sized|.
TGCGCCAGCAGCTTGGAAGGGAATGAGCAGTTCTTC
CASSLEGNEQFF
>TRBJ2-1|TRBV19|.|.
TGTGCCAGTAGTATACTAGCGTCCTACAATGAGCAGTTCTTC
CASSILASYNEQFF
>TRBJ2-5|TRBV20-1|.|TRBD2
TGCAGTGCTGGAGACCCGCTGGCGGGACTACAAGAGACCCAGTACTTC
CSAGDPLAGLQETQYF
>TRBJ2-1|TRBV9|many|TRBD2
TGTGCCAGCAGCGTAGATGGCGGGAGGGCCGTAAATGAGCAGTTCTTC
CASSVDGGRAVNEQFF